The 14 T cell receptor beta chains below all came from one sample that was sequenced in a study of cytomegalovirus exposure and HLA in healthy donors. The PCR was carried out with 60 Vbeta primers and 13 Jbeta primers. Some clones are missing from TCRdb's copy, which holds only in-frame ones; the method was immunoSEQ multiplex PCR. The table has around 210,000 clones, roughly 78% seen once. Sequenced sample: PBMCs. The receptors were sampled from a boy younger than 18 in good health and CMV-seronegative.

J is TRBJ1-2 and V is TRBV7-2; no reliable D call. V was clipped by 1 base and J by 4 bases, with 13 bases between them. The CDR3 is 15 amino acids. Germline V gene data show CDR1 as SGHTA and CDR2 as FQGNSA. The CDR3, as DNA: TGTGCCAGCAGCTTAGTGCCAGATAATTCCTATGGCTACACCTTC. Encoded protein: CASSLVPDNSYGYTF.

The chain employs TRBV27 and TRBJ2-7, with 11 bases matching TRBD1. Germline CDR1 is MNHEY and CDR2 is SMNVEV (reference sequence). The CDR3 totals 14 residues. V lost 5 bases and J lost 5; bases outside the gene matches: 5. For the CDR3, the DNA is TGTGCCAGCAGTCTTGGACAGGGGGCCCACGAGCAGTACTTC. Protein product: CASSLGQGAHEQYF.

The gene calls are TRBV6-5 and TRBJ2-7; TRBD1 matches at 8 bases. CDR1 and CDR2 (germline): MNHEY, SVGAGI. There are 15 residues in the CDR3. V was clipped by 6 bases and J by 3 bases; unmatched bases: 10. The CDR3 DNA reads as TGTGCCAGCAGGGAGATGGACAGGGTGGACTACGAGCAGTACTTC. This encodes CASREMDRVDYEQYF.

In its sample, this clone was seen once. The V call is TRBV5-1, the J call TRBJ1-4; 8 bases align to TRBD1. The CDR3 contains 16 residues. Germline-derived CDR1 and CDR2 are SGHRS and YFSETQ. Trimming at V came to 3 bases and at J to 7 bases, leaving 11 bases not matched to a gene. CDR3 in amino acids: CASSWTGRGRGEKLFF. The CDR3 coding sequence is TGCGCCAGCAGCTGGACAGGGCGCGGTCGGGGTGAAAAACTGTTTTTT. Full variable domain (remainder filled in from reference TRBV5-1 and TRBJ1-4): KAGVTQTPRYLIKTRGQQVTLSCSPISGHRSVSWYQQTPGQGLQFLFEYFSETQRNKGNFPGRFSGRQFSNSRSEMNVSTLELGDSALYLCASSWTGRGRGEKLFFGSGTQLSVL.

The chain joins TRBV5-1 to TRBJ1-5; 11 bases are shared with TRBD1. CDR3 length: 15 amino acids. The germline V gene has CDR1 SGHRS and CDR2 YFSETQ. J gave up 6 bases and V 4 bases, and 6 bases lay outside the gene matches. The CDR3 reads CASSPGQGASQPQHF. CDR3 nucleotide sequence: TGCGCCAGCAGCCCTGGACAGGGGGCGAGTCAGCCCCAGCATTTT.

This clone was counted a single time. V usage is TRBV2 and J usage is TRBJ2-1; D might be TRBD2 (6 bases). The germline V gene has CDR1 SNHLY and CDR2 FYNNEI. The CDR3 spans 14 residues. V was clipped by 8 bases and J by 0 bases, with 11 bases between them. The CDR3 DNA sequence: TGTGCCAGCTACCTGGGGGGCTCCTACAATGAGCAGTTCTTC. Protein: CASYLGGSYNEQFF. Full variable domain (remainder filled in from reference TRBV2 and TRBJ2-1): EPEVTQTPSHQVTQMGQEVILRCVPISNHLYFYWYRQILGQKVEFLVSFYNNEISEKSEIFDDQFSVERPDGSNFTLKIRSTKLEDSAMYFCASYLGGSYNEQFFGPGTRLTVL.

The CDR3 DNA follows: TGTGCCAGCAGTGACGCTGAGCGGACAGAGACCCAGTACTTC. Protein: CASSDAERTETQYF. This chain connects TRBV2 to TRBJ2-5; the D gene is possibly TRBD2 (5 bases). CDR3 length: 14 amino acids. The germline V gene has CDR1 SNHLY and CDR2 FYNNEI. Trimming removed 3 bases from V and 4 bases from J, with 12 bases in between.

The V call is TRBV11-3, the J call TRBJ2-3; possibly TRBD2 for D (6 bases). The CDR3 length is 16 residues. Trimming stripped 1 base from V and 5 bases from J, with 16 bases between. Per germline, CDR1 SGHNT and CDR2 YENEEA. CDR3 in DNA: TGTGCCAGCAGCTTAGCTGCGGGGAGAGGGGAAGATACGCAGTATTTT. Amino acids: CASSLAAGRGEDTQYF. Using reference TRBV11-3 and TRBJ2-3 for the parts outside the CDR3, the full variable domain is EAGVVQSPRYKIIEKKQPVAFWCNPISGHNTLYWYLQNLGQGPELLIRYENEEAVDDSQLPKDRFSAERLKGVDSTLKIQPAELGDSAVYLCASSLAAGRGEDTQYFGPGTRLTVL.

The rearrangement joins TRBV12-5 to TRBJ1-4; D is uncertain. The CDR3 runs 14 residues. V gave up 6 bases and J gave up 0 bases, with 8 bases separating them. Germline loops: CDR1 LGHNT, CDR2 FRNRAP. The CDR3, as DNA: TGTGCTAGTGGAACCGGTGCAACTAATGAAAAACTGTTTTTT. Translating it yields CASGTGATNEKLFF. The entire variable domain, with the rest obtained from reference TRBV12-5 and TRBJ1-4, is as follows: DARVTQTPRHKVTEMGQEVTMRCQPILGHNTVFWYRQTMMQGLELLAYFRNRAPLDDSGMPKDRFSAEMPDATLATLKIQPSEPRDSAVYFCASGTGATNEKLFFGSGTQLSVL.

The rearrangement links TRBV11-1 to TRBJ2-2; D remains ambiguous. Looked up from germline, CDR1 is SGHAT and CDR2 is FQDESV (reference sequence). The CDR3 contains 15 residues. V shed 3 bases and J shed 4 bases, with 12 bases lying between them. The CDR3 sequence: CASSLSQRFTGELFF. CDR3 coding DNA: TGTGCCAGCAGCTTGAGTCAGAGGTTCACCGGGGAGCTGTTTTTT.

This chain's CDR3 is CASTHAGGGSNQPQHF. The CDR3 nucleotides read TGCGCCAGCACACACGCGGGGGGCGGGAGCAATCAGCCCCAGCATTTT. The chain combines TRBV10-1 with TRBJ1-5, with TRBD1 as a possible D gene (6 bases). CDR1 is WNHNN, CDR2 SYGVQD, per germline (reference sequence). The CDR3 totals 16 residues. Trimming removed 7 bases at V and 1 base at J, with 17 bases between.

V is TRBV6-4 and J is TRBJ1-6; no definite D call. The germline V and J ends were trimmed by 8 bases and 6 bases, with 14 bases remaining between them. The CDR3 has 14 amino acids. Germline V gene data show CDR1 as MRHNA and CDR2 as SNTAGT. CDR3 sequence reads: CASAFQEGNSPLHF. The DNA of the CDR3 is TGTGCCAGCGCCTTCCAAGAGGGTAATTCACCCCTCCACTTT.

About this clone itself: The identical CDR3 is also encoded by other nucleotide sequences in the sample. The chain has TRBV5-4 and TRBJ2-1; weak D call: TRBD2 (6 bases). Germline lookup yields CDR1 SGHNT and CDR2 YYREEE (reference sequence). V shed 1 base and J shed 1 base, with 9 bases lying between them. The CDR3 is made up of 15 amino acids. The CDR3 loop is CASSLSAGSYNEQFF. CDR3 DNA sequence: TGTGCCAGCAGCTTGAGCGCGGGGTCCTACAATGAGCAGTTCTTC.

This clone was picked up one time. V gene TRBV6-6 combines with J gene TRBJ2-3; D is perhaps TRBD1 (6 bases). In germline, CDR1 is MNHNY, CDR2 SVGAGI (reference sequence). Deletions cut 6 bases from V and 2 bases from J, with 15 bases between. This CDR3 region has 15 residues. CDR3 coding DNA: TGTGCCAGCAGCCCCTATCCAGGGGTCACAGATACGCAGTATTTT. This gives the protein CASSPYPGVTDTQYF.